A single sample is the source of the 19 T cell receptor beta chains below, sequenced in a study of cytomegalovirus exposure and HLA in healthy donors. The table came from immunoSEQ multiplex PCR; TCRdb's copy has only in-frame clones and leaves some out. The table includes about 160,000 clones, less than 90% detected once. The sequenced sample was PBMCs. The receptors here all came from a man aged 25 to 40 in good health and CMV-seropositive.

The chain links TRBV18 to TRBJ2-2; 7 nucleotides line up with TRBD1. With 1 base clipped from V and 3 bases from J, the junction kept 14 bases outside the gene matches. The CDR3 consists of 19 residues. Germline CDR1 is KGHSH and CDR2 is LQKENI. The CDR3 loop is CASSPRYSTGAADTGELFF. The DNA for the CDR3 is TGTGCCAGCTCACCACGTTATTCTACAGGGGCGGCTGACACCGGGGAGCTGTTTTTT.

The V gene is TRBV28, the J gene TRBJ2-7, with 8 bases lining up with TRBD1. Germline assignment: CDR1 MDHEN and CDR2 SYDVKM. The CDR3 length is 15 residues. After removal of 5 bases from V and 5 bases from J, the junction contained 11 bases not matched to a gene. DNA for the CDR3: TGTGCCAGCAGTCACAGGACAGGGAGTGTGAACGAGCAGTACTTC. The encoded protein is CASSHRTGSVNEQYF.

The chain uses TRBV30 and TRBJ1-4; D is unresolved. The CDR3 extends over 17 amino acids. V was cut by 8 bases and J by 0 bases, with 22 bases left in between. Germline V lookup: CDR1 GTSNPN, CDR2 SVGIG (reference sequence). This chain's CDR3 is CAVSGSPLFATNEKLFF. The CDR3 region has the DNA TGTGCCGTCTCGGGGAGCCCACTTTTTGCAACTAATGAAAAACTGTTTTTT.

The V and J genes are TRBV6-4 and TRBJ2-1, with 9 bases matching TRBD2. The length of the CDR3 is 16 residues. The germline V gene has CDR1 MRHNA and CDR2 SNTAGT. Trimming cost V 6 bases and J 7 bases; bases outside gene matches: 13. The CDR3: CASSVIAGVSSNEQFF. DNA for the CDR3: TGTGCCAGCAGCGTTATAGCGGGAGTGTCTAGTAATGAGCAGTTCTTC.

The V gene is TRBV7-3, the J gene TRBJ2-1, with TRBD2 matching 7 bases. J gave up 9 bases and V 0 bases, and 11 bases lay outside the gene matches. CDR1 is SGHTA and CDR2 is FQGTGA in the germline V gene. This CDR3 has 16 amino acids. CDR3 sequence (DNA): TGTGCCAGCAGCTTAACCGGGGGGAGTTCAGGAGGTGAGCAGTTCTTC. It translates to CASSLTGGSSGGEQFF. Full variable domain (missing parts from reference TRBV7-3 and TRBJ2-1): GAGVSQTPSNKVTEKGKYVELRCDPISGHTALYWYRQSLGQGPEFLIYFQGTGAADDSGLPNDRFFAVRPEGSVSTLKIQRTERGDSAVYLCASSLTGGSSGGEQFFGPGTRLTVL.

This chain uses TRBV14 with TRBJ1-1, with D unresolved. The CDR3 loop spans 14 amino acids. The germline V gene has CDR1 SGHDN and CDR2 FVKESK. V lost 0 bases and J lost 7, with 12 bases in between. CDR3 sequence reads: CASSQDPRVYEAFF. The CDR3 nucleotides are TGTGCCAGCAGCCAAGACCCCCGAGTCTATGAAGCTTTCTTT.

The rearrangement joins TRBV29-1 to TRBJ1-4; D perhaps matches TRBD1 (5 bases). The CDR3 covers 15 residues. Germline-derived CDR1 and CDR2 are SQVTM and ANQGSEA. V dropped 6 bases and J dropped 7 bases, with 21 bases sitting between them. The CDR3 coding sequence is TGCAGCGTCGGTTATACGGGACTGGGGGGTGAAAAACTGTTTTTT. Translated, it gives CSVGYTGLGGEKLFF.

This chain links TRBV27 with TRBJ1-4; D might be TRBD1 (5 bases). The V end was cut by 8 bases, the J end by 8 bases, with 24 bases between. Germline loops: CDR1 MNHEY, CDR2 SMNVEV (reference sequence). The CDR3 is 16 amino acids. The CDR3 coding sequence is TGTGCCAGCCTCTACTATCCGCGGGGCGCGGAGGAAAAACTGTTTTTT. Translating gives CASLYYPRGAEEKLFF.

With regard to this clone: Other DNA variants within this sample encode the same CDR3. The rearrangement joins TRBV19 to TRBJ2-7; weak D call: TRBD2 (6 bases). Germline V gives CDR1 LNHDA, CDR2 SQIVND (reference sequence). The CDR3 length is 13 residues. Trimming removed 3 bases at V and 3 bases at J, with 9 bases between. CDR3 coding DNA: TGTGCCAGTAGTATCTCCGGGAGCTACGAGCAGTACTTC. Its translation: CASSISGSYEQYF.

The V gene is TRBV4-3, the J gene TRBJ2-7, with D possibly being TRBD1 (6 bases). This CDR3 is 15 amino acids long. Germline V gene lookup returns CDR1 LGHNA and CDR2 YSLEER. V lost 0 bases and J lost 5, with 14 bases in between. The DNA for the CDR3 is TGCGCCAGCAGCCAAGATGCCCGATGGGGGCACGAGCAGTACTTC. It yields the protein CASSQDARWGHEQYF.

The V gene is TRBV7-9, the J gene TRBJ1-4; a possible D gene is TRBD1 (6 bases). V lost 8 bases and J 3 bases, leaving 10 bases between the germline ends. Looked up from germline, CDR1 is SEHNR and CDR2 is FQNEAQ (reference sequence). The CDR3 runs to 13 residues. CDR3 in amino acids: CASRQVANEKLFF. The DNA of the CDR3 is TGTGCCAGCCGACAGGTAGCTAATGAAAAACTGTTTTTT.

Concerning this clone itself: Other DNA sequences in the sample encode the same CDR3. The V gene is TRBV30, the J gene TRBJ2-7, with D tentatively TRBD2 (7 bases). Germline assignment: CDR1 GTSNPN and CDR2 SVGIG (reference sequence). The CDR3 sequence is 14 residues long. Trimming took 7 bases from V and 3 from J, leaving 19 bases between them. CDR3 coding DNA: TGTGCCTCCACTGGGGGGGGCGGGAACTACGAGCAGTACTTC. Amino acid sequence: CASTGGGGNYEQYF.

The V call is TRBV9, the J call TRBJ2-3, with D perhaps matching TRBD2 (5 bases). Germline V lookup: CDR1 SGDLS, CDR2 YYNGEE. The CDR3 spans 16 residues. Trimming took 2 bases from V and 1 from J, leaving 14 bases between them. The CDR3 sequence is CASSVTADWRTDTQYF. CDR3 DNA sequence: TGTGCCAGCAGCGTTACGGCGGACTGGCGCACAGATACGCAGTATTTT.

For the CDR3, the DNA is TGCGCCAGCAGCGCGGCCCAGGGGGGCAAGAATACGCAGTATTTT. Residues: CASSAAQGGKNTQYF. The gene calls are TRBV4-3 and TRBJ2-3; a possible D gene is TRBD1 (7 bases). Looked up from germline, CDR1 is LGHNA and CDR2 is YSLEER. Trimming took off 5 bases at V and 7 bases at J, with 19 bases between the two ends. The CDR3 totals 15 residues.

The chain joins TRBV9 to TRBJ2-1; 7 positions match TRBD1. With 2 bases clipped from V and 9 bases from J, the junction kept 11 bases outside the gene matches. This CDR3 spans 15 amino acids. Per the germline V gene, CDR1 is SGDLS and CDR2 is YYNGEE. DNA for the CDR3: TGTGCCAGCAGCGTGGGACAGAGAGTAGATACTGAGCAGTTCTTC. Encoded protein: CASSVGQRVDTEQFF.

This chain joins TRBV6-1 and TRBJ1-1, with no clear D. This CDR3 contains 14 residues. With 11 bases removed from V and 3 bases from J, the gap between germline ends came to 19 bases. The germline gives CDR1 MNHNS, CDR2 SASEGT. The CDR3 region has the DNA TGTGCCGCCGGCCCCGGCAGGCCGGACACTGAAGCTTTCTTT. Translated, it gives CAAGPGRPDTEAFF.

This sequence joins TRBV18 and TRBJ1-1, with a tentative D call TRBD1 (6 bases). Trimming stripped 3 bases from V and 10 bases from J, with 15 bases between. CDR3 length: 13 amino acids. Germline assignment: CDR1 KGHSH and CDR2 LQKENI. The CDR3 loop reads CASSPDRLQGAFF. The CDR3, as DNA: TGTGCCAGCTCACCCGACAGGTTACAGGGAGCTTTCTTT. Looking up the rest from reference TRBV18 and TRBJ1-1 gives the full variable domain: NAGVMQNPRHLVRRRGQEARLRCSPMKGHSHVYWYRQLPEEGLKFMVYLQKENIIDESGMPKERFSAEFPKEGPSILRIQQVVRGDSAAYFCASSPDRLQGAFFGQGTRLTVV.

The J gene is TRBJ1-5, the V gene TRBV28; TRBD1 matches 7 bases. V dropped 8 bases and J dropped 6; count of bases not matched to a gene: 10. Germline loops: CDR1 MDHEN, CDR2 SYDVKM. The CDR3 is made up of 14 amino acids. The CDR3 protein is CASLATGELQPQHF. CDR3 nucleotide sequence: TGTGCCAGCCTCGCTACAGGGGAACTTCAGCCCCAGCATTTT.

The V call is TRBV7-2, the J call TRBJ2-7; 9 bases are a match to TRBD2. The germline gives CDR1 SGHTA, CDR2 FQGNSA. This CDR3 has 13 amino acids. After removal of 4 bases from V and 5 bases from J, the junction contained 3 bases not matched to a gene. For the CDR3, the DNA is TGTGCCAGCAGCTCGGGACTAGCACACGAGCAGTACTTC. Translating it yields CASSSGLAHEQYF. The whole variable domain, filled in from reference TRBV7-2 and TRBJ2-7, reads GAGVSQSPSNKVTEKGKDVELRCDPISGHTALYWYRQSLGQGLEFLIYFQGNSAPDKSGLPSDRFSAERTGGSVSTLTIQRTQQEDSAVYLCASSSGLAHEQYFGPGTRLTVT.